In its sample, the clone carrying this T cell receptor (beta chain) was seen a few times. Its antigen is not known. PCR was performed a second time for about 7 to 11 cycles using a sample-barcoded 5' primer and a J-beta primer mix. TCRdb fed the 5' RACE reads into MiXCR, producing one record per CDR3 protein. The sample has more than 1,000,000 distinct CDR3 sequences, roughly a quarter seen once. These data originate in a study of blood T cells in healthy people across ages. Findings of the study overall: No one knew whether donors had CMV, which possibly confounded expanded clonotype changes. More naive CD4+ cells and higher diversity were found in long-lived than in aged donors.

This CDR3 has 13 residues. Trimming removed 4 bases from V and 4 bases from J; junction bases left unmatched: 3. The V gene's germline CDR1 is DFQATT and CDR2 SNEGSKA (reference sequence). Total RNA extraction produced at least 5.5 micrograms (per sample) for the study. This sample was also put to use in a study of T cells of mothers and their children. That study adds: When the second PCR was run, its M1S primer added sample barcodes and 2-4 random nucleotides.

The specimen sequenced was blood. The chain has TRBV20-1 and TRBJ2-1; TRBD2 matches at 8 bases. The sequence was obtained from a girl aged 2 to 10 in good health. As DNA, the CDR3 is TGCAGTGCTACTAGCGGGCTGTACAATGAGCAGTTCTTC. Encoded protein: CSATSGLYNEQFF.